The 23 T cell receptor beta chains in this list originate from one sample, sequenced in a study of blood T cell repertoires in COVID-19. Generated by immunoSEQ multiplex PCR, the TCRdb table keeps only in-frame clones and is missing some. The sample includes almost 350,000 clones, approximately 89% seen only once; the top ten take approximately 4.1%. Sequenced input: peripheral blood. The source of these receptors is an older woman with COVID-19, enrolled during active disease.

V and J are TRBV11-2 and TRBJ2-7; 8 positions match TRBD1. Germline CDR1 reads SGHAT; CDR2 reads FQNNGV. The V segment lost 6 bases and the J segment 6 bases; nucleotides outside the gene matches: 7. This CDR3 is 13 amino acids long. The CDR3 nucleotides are TGTGCCAGCAGTCTAGGACAGGGTCTCGAGCAGTACTTC. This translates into CASSLGQGLEQYF.

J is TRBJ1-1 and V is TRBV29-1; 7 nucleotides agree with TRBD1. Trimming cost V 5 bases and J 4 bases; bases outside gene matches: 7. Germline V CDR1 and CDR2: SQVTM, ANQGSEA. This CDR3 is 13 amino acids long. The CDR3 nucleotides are TGCAGCGTTCGAACAGGGGTGGGCACTGAAGCTTTCTTT. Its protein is CSVRTGVGTEAFF.

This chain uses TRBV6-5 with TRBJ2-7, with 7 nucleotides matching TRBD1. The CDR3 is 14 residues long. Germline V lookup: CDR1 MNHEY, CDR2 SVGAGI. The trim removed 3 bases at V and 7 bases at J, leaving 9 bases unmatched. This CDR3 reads CASSYGTALLEQYF. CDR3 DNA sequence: TGTGCCAGCAGTTATGGGACAGCTCTACTGGAGCAGTACTTC.

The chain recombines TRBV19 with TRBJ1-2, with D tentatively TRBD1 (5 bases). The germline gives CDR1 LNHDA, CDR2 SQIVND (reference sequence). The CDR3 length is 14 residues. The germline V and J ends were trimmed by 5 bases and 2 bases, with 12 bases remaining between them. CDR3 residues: CASSPQGGNYGYTF. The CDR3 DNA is TGTGCCAGTAGTCCCCAGGGAGGGAACTATGGCTACACCTTC.

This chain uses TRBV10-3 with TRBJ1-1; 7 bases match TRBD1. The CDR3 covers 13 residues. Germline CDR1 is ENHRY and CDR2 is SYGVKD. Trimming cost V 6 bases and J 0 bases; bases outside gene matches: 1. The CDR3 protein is CAIRGQLNTEAFF. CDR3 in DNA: TGTGCCATCAGGGGACAGCTGAACACTGAAGCTTTCTTT.

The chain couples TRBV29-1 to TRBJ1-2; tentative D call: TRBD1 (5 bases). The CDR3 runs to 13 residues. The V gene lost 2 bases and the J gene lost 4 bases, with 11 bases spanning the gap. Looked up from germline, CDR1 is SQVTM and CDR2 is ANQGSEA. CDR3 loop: CSVESGTGYGYTF. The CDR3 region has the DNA TGCAGCGTTGAATCCGGGACTGGCTATGGCTACACCTTC.

This CDR3 is CASSLRQVGDEQYF. CDR3 coding DNA: TGCGCCAGCAGCCTTAGACAGGTCGGCGACGAGCAGTACTTC. V is TRBV5-1 and J is TRBJ2-7; the D gene is possibly TRBD1 (6 bases). Germline CDR1 SGHRS, CDR2 YFSETQ. With 4 bases removed from V and 5 bases from J, the gap between germline ends came to 16 bases. This CDR3 has 14 residues.

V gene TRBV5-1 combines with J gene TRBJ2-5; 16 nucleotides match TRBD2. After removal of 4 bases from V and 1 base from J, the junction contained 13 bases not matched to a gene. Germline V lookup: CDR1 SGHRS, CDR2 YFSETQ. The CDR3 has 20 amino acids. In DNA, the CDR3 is TGCGCCAGCAGCCCCCGGGGGACTAGCGGGGGGGCTTATGTCCAAGAGACCCAGTACTTC. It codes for CASSPRGTSGGAYVQETQYF.

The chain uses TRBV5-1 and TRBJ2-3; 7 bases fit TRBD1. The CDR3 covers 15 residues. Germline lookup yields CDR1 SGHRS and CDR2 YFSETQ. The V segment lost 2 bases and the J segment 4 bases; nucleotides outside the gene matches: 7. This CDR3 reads CASSLDRALADTQYF. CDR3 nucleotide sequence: TGCGCCAGCAGCTTAGACAGGGCCCTCGCAGATACGCAGTATTTT.

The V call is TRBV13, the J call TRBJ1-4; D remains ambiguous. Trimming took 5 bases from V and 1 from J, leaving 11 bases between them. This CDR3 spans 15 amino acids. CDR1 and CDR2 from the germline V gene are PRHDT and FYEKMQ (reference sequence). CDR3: CASSTRLGTNEKLFF. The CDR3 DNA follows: TGTGCCAGCAGCACCCGACTTGGAACTAATGAAAAACTGTTTTTT.

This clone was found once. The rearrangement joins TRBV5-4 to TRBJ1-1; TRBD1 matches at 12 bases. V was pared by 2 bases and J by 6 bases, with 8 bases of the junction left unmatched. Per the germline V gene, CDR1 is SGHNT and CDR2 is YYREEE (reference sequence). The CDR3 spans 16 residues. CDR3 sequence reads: CASSLRGTGGASEAFF. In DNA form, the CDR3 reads TGTGCCAGCAGCTTACGGGGGACAGGGGGCGCTTCTGAAGCTTTCTTT.

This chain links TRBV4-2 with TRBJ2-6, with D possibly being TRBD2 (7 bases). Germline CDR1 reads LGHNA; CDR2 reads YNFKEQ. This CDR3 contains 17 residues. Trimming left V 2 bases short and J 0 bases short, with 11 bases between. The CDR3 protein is CASSQRGGVSGANVLTF. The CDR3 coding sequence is TGTGCCAGCAGCCAACGAGGGGGGGTCTCTGGGGCCAACGTCCTGACTTTC.

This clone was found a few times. CDR3 nucleotides: TGTGCCAGCAGTCCCCTGTTGTACGAGCAGTACTTC. Its translation is CASSPLLYEQYF. The chain uses TRBV6-2 or TRBV6-3 and TRBJ2-7; D uncertain. Germline-derived CDR1 and CDR2 are MNHEY and SVGEGT. The CDR3 sequence is 12 residues long. Trimming took off 5 bases at V and 4 bases at J, with 9 bases between the two ends.

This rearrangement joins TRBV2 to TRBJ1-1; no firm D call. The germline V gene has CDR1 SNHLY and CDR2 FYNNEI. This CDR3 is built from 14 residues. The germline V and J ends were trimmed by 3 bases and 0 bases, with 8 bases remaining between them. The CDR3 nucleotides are TGTGCCAGCAGTGACTGGCCGCTGAACACTGAAGCTTTCTTT. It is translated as CASSDWPLNTEAFF.

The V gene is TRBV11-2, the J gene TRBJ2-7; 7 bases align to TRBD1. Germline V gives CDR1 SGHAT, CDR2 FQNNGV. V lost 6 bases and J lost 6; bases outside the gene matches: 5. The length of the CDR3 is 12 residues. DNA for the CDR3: TGTGCCAGCAGTTCACAGGGGCGCGAGCAGTACTTC. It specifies CASSSQGREQYF.

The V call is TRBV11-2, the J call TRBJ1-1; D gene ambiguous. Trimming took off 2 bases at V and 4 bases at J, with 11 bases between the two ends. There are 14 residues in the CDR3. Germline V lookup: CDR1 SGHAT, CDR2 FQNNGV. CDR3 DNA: TGTGCCAGCAGCTTACAGGTAGGGAGCACTGAAGCTTTCTTT. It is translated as CASSLQVGSTEAFF.

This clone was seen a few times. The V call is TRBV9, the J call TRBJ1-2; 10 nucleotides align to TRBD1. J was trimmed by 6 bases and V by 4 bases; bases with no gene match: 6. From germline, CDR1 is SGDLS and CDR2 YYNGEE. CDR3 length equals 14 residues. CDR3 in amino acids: CASSLGTGANGYTF. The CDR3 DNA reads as TGTGCCAGCAGCTTAGGGACAGGGGCTAATGGCTACACCTTC.

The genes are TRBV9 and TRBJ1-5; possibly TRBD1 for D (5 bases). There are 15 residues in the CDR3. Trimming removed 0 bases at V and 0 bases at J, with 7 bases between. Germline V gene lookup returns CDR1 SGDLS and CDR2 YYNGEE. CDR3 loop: CASSVAGNSNQPQHF. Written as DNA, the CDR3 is TGTGCCAGCAGCGTAGCAGGGAATAGCAATCAGCCCCAGCATTTT.

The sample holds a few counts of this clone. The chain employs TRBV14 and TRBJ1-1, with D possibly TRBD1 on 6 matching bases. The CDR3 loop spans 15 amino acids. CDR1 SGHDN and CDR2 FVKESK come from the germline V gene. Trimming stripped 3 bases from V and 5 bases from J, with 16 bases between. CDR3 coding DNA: TGTGCCAGCAGCCACCAAGACAGGTTGAGGACTGAAGCTTTCTTT. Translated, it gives CASSHQDRLRTEAFF.

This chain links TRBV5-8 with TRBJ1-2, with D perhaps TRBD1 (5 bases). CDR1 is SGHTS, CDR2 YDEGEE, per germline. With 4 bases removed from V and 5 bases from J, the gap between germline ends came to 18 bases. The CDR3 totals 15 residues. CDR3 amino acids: CASSKRGGPPYGYTF. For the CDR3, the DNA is TGTGCCAGCAGCAAACGGGGGGGACCGCCTTATGGCTACACCTTC.

The CDR3: CASSYRTVNSPLHF. CDR3 nucleotide sequence: TGTGCCAGCAGTTACAGGACAGTAAATTCACCCCTCCACTTT. The chain recombines TRBV6-6 with TRBJ1-6; possibly TRBD1 for D (6 bases). Germline V gene sequence: CDR1 MNHNY, CDR2 SVGAGI (reference sequence). The CDR3 spans 14 residues. V dropped 2 bases and J dropped 7 bases, with 9 bases sitting between them.

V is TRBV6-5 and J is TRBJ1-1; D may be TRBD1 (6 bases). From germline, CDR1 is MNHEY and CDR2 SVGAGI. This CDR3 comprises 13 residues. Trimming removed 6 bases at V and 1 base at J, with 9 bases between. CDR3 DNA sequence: TGTGCCAGCAGCCCACAGGGGAACACTGAAGCTTTCTTT. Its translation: CASSPQGNTEAFF.

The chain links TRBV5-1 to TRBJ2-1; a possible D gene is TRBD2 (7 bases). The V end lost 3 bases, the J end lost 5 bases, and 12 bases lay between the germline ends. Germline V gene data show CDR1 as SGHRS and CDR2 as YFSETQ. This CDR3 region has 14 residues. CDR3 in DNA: TGCGCCAGCAGCTCGGGGGGCCCAAACAATGAGCAGTTCTTC. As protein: CASSSGGPNNEQFF.